This T cell receptor beta chain was recorded in a study of memory CD4+ T cells and cytomegalovirus serostatus. Study information: This sample comes from healthy Belgian adults, roughly nine CMV seropositive, about 25 seronegative.

In its sample, this clone was seen once. The sort gate was single viable CD3+CD4+CD8-CD45RO+ cells for memory CD4+ T cells. After thawing, CD4+ T cells were positively selected. Assay: immunoSEQ multiplex PCR; the TCRdb copy retains only in-frame clones and omits some. This table holds under 40,000 clones, around 80% found once. Germline V lookup: CDR1 KGHSH, CDR2 LQKENI. This CDR3 has 19 amino acids. The V gene lost 2 bases and the J gene lost 0 bases, with 20 bases spanning the gap. The chain recombines TRBV18 with TRBJ2-1; D is possibly TRBD1 or TRBD2 (5 bases each). The sequence derives from an adult in good health and CMV-seropositive. Sequenced: memory CD4+ T cells from blood. Here the CDR3 reads CASSPWVHRGLSSYNEQFF. In DNA, the CDR3 is TGTGCCAGCTCACCATGGGTCCACCGGGGCCTGAGCTCCTACAATGAGCAGTTCTTC.